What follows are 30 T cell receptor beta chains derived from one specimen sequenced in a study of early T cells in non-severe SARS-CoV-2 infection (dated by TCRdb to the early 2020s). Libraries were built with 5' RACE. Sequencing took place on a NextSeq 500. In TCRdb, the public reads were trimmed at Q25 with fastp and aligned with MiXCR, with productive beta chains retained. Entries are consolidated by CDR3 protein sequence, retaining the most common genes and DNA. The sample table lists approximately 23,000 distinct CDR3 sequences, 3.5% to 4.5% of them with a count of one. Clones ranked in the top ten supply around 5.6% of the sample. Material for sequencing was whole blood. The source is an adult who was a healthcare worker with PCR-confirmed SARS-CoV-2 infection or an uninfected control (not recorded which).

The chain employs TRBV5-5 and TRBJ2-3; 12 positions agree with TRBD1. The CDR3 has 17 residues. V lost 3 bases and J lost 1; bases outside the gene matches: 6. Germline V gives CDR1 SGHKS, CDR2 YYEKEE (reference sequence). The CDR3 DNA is TGTGCCAGCAGCTCAGACCGGGACAGGGGGCGCACAGATACGCAGTATTTT. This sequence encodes CASSSDRDRGRTDTQYF.

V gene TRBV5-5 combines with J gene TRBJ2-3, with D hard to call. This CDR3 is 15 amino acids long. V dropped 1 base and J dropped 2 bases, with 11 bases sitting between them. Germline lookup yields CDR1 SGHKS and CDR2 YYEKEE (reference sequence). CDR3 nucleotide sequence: TGTGCCAGCAGCTTGAGTCGGATTTACACAGATACGCAGTATTTT. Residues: CASSLSRIYTDTQYF.

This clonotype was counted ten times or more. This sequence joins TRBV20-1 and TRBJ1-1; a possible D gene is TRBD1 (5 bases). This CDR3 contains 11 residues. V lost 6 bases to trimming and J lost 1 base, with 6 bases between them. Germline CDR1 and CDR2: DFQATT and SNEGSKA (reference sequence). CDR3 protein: CSARGNTEAFF. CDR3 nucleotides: TGCAGTGCGAGGGGGAACACTGAAGCTTTCTTT.

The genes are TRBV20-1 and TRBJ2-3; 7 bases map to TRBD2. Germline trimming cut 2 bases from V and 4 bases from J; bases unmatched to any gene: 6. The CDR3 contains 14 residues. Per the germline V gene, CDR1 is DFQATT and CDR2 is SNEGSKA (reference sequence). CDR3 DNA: TGCAGTGCTAGACGGGACTATTGGGCAGATACGCAGTATTTT. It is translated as CSARRDYWADTQYF.

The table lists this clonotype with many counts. CDR3 sequence reads: CASKTTSGANVLTF. CDR3 in DNA: TGTGCCAGCAAAACGACCTCTGGGGCCAACGTCCTGACTTTC. The chain links TRBV12-3 or TRBV12-4 to TRBJ2-6; D gene unclear. The CDR3 runs to 14 residues. The V end lost 7 bases, the J end lost 0 bases, and 7 bases lay between the germline ends.

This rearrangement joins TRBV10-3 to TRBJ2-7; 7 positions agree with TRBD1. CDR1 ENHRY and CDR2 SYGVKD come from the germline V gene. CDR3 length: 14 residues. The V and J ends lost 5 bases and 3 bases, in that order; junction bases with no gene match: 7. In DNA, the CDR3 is TGTGCCATCAGTACGACAGGGATAGGCTACGAGCAGTACTTC. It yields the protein CAISTTGIGYEQYF.

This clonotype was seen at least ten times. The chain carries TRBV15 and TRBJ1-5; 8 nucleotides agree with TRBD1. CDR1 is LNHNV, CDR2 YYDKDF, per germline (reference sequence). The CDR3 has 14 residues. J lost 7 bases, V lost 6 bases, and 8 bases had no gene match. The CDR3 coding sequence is TGTGCCACCAGGGACAGGGTGGGAGGCCAGCCCCAGCATTTT. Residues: CATRDRVGGQPQHF.

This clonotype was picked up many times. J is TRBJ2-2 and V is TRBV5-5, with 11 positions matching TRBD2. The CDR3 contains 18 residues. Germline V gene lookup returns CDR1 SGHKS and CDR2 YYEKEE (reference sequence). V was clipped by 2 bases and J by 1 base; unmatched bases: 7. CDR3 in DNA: TGTGCCAGCAGCTTAGCCCCACTAGCGGGGGTGAACACCGGGGAGCTGTTTTTT. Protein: CASSLAPLAGVNTGELFF.

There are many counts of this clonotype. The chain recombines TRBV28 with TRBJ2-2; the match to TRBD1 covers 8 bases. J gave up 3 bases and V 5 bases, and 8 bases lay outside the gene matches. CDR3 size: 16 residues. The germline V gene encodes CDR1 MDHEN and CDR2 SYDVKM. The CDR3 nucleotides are TGTGCCAGCAGTACAACTCAGGGGGCGGACACCGGGGAGCTGTTTTTT. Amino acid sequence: CASSTTQGADTGELFF.

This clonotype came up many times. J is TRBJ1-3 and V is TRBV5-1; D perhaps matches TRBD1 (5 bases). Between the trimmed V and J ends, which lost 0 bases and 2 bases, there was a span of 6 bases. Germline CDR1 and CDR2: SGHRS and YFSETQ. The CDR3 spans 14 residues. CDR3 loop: CASSLEGTGNTIYF. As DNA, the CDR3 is TGCGCCAGCAGCTTGGAGGGGACTGGAAACACCATATATTTT. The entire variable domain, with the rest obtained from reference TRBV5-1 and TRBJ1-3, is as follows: KAGVTQTPRYLIKTRGQQVTLSCSPISGHRSVSWYQQTPGQGLQFLFEYFSETQRNKGNFPGRFSGRQFSNSRSEMNVSTLELGDSALYLCASSLEGTGNTIYFGEGSWLTVV.

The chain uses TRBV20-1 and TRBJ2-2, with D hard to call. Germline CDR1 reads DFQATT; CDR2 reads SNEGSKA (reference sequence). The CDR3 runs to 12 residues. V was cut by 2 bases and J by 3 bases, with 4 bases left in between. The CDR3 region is CSARWDTGELFF. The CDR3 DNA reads TGCAGTGCTAGATGGGACACCGGGGAGCTGTTTTTT.

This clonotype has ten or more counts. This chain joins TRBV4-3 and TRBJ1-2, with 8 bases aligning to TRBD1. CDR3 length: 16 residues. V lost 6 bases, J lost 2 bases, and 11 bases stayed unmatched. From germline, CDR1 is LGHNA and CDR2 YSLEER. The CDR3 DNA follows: TGCGCCAGCAGTCAAACCGGTCCAGGGGGCAACTATGGCTACACCTTC. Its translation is CASSQTGPGGNYGYTF.

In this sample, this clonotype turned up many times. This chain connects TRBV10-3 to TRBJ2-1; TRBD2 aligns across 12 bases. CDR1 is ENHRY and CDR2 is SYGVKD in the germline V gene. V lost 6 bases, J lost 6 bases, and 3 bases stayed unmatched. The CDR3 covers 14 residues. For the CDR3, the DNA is TGTGCCATCAGGACTAGCGGGGGAAGCAATGAGCAGTTCTTC. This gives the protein CAIRTSGGSNEQFF.

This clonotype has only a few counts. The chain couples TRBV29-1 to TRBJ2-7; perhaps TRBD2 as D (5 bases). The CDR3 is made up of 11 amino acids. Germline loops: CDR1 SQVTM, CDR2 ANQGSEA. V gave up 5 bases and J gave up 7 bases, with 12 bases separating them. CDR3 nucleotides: TGCAGCGTTTACCTAGCTGGTGAGCAGTACTTC. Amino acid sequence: CSVYLAGEQYF.

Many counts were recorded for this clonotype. The CDR3 coding sequence is TGTGCCAGCAGTTTCGTTAGGGGGGCACAAGAGACCCAGTACTTC. It yields the protein CASSFVRGAQETQYF. The rearrangement links TRBV12-3 or TRBV12-4 to TRBJ2-5; D is tentatively TRBD1 or TRBD2 (6 bases each). V lost 3 bases to trimming and J lost 2 bases, with 13 bases between them. The CDR3 is 15 amino acids.

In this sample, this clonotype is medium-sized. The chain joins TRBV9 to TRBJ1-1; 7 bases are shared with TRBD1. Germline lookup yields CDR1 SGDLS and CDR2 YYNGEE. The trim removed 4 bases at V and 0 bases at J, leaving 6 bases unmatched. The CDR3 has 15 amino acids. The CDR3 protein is CASSPPTGMNTEAFF. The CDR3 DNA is TGTGCCAGCAGCCCCCCGACAGGGATGAACACTGAAGCTTTCTTT.

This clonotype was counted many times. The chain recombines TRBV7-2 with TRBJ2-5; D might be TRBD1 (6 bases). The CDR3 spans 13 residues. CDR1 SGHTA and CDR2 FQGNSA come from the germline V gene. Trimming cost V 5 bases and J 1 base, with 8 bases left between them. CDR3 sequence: CASSQDSQETQYF. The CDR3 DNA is TGTGCCAGCAGCCAGGACAGCCAAGAGACCCAGTACTTC.

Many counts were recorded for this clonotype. CDR3 in amino acids: CASSTTTATNEKLFF. The CDR3 DNA sequence: TGTGCCAGCAGCACCACGACAGCAACTAATGAAAAACTGTTTTTT. The V and J genes are TRBV11-2 and TRBJ1-4; D possibly corresponds to TRBD1 (5 bases). The germline V and J ends were trimmed by 5 bases and 0 bases, with 10 bases remaining between them. Looked up from germline, CDR1 is SGHAT and CDR2 is FQNNGV. The CDR3 length is 15 residues.

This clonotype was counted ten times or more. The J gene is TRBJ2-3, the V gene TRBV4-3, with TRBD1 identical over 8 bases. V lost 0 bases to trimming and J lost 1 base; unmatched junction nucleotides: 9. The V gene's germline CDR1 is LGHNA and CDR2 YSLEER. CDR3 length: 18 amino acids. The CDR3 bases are TGCGCCAGCAGCCAAGAATATCGGACAGGGTCTCGCACAGATACGCAGTATTTT. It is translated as CASSQEYRTGSRTDTQYF.

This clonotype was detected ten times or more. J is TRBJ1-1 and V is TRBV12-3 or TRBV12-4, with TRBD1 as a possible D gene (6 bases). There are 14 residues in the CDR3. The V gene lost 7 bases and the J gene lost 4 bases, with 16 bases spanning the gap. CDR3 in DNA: TGTGCCAGCACCCCGACAGGCCCCTCCACTGAAGCTTTCTTT. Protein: CASTPTGPSTEAFF.

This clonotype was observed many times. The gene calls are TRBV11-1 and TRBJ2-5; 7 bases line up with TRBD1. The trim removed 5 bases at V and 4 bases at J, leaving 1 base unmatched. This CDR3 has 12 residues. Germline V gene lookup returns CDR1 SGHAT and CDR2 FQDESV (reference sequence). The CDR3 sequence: CASSRTGETQYF. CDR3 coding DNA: TGTGCCAGCAGCCGGACAGGAGAGACCCAGTACTTC.

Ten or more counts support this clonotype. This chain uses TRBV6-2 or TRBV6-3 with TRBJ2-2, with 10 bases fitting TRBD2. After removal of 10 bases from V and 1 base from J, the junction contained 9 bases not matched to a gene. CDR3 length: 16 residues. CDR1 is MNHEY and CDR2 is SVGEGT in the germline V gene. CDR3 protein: CATATGTSVNTGELFF. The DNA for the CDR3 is TGTGCCACCGCCACTGGGACTAGCGTGAACACCGGGGAGCTGTTTTTT.

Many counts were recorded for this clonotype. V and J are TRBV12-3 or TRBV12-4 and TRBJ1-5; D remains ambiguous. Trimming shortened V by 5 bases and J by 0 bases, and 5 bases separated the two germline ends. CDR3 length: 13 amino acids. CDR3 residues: CASSPNSNQPQHF. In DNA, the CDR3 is TGTGCCAGCAGTCCCAATAGCAATCAGCCCCAGCATTTT.

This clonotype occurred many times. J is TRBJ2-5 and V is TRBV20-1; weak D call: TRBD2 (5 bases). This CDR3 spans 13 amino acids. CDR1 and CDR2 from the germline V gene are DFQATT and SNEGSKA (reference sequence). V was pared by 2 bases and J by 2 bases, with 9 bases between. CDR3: CSARFRLQETQYF. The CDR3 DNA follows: TGCAGTGCTAGATTTAGACTACAAGAGACCCAGTACTTC.

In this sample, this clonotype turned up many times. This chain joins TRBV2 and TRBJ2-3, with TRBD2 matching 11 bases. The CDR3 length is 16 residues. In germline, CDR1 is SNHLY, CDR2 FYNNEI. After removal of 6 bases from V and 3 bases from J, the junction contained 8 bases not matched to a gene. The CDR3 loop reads CASSRASGGPTDTQYF. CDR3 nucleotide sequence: TGTGCCAGCAGCCGCGCTAGCGGGGGGCCGACAGATACGCAGTATTTT.

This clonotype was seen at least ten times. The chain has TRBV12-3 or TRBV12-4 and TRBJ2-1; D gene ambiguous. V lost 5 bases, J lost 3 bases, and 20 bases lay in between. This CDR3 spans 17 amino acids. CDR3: CASSPSDPANFYNEQFF. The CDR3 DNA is TGTGCCAGCAGTCCCTCGGACCCCGCAAATTTCTACAATGAGCAGTTCTTC.

The CDR3 region has the DNA TGTGCCAGCAGCGATGACAATGAGCAGTTCTTC. Translation gives CASSDDNEQFF. This sequence joins TRBV7-9 and TRBJ2-1; the D is unclear. There are 11 residues in the CDR3. Between the trimmed V and J ends, which lost 5 bases and 5 bases, there was a span of 4 bases. Germline assignment: CDR1 SEHNR and CDR2 FQNEAQ (reference sequence).

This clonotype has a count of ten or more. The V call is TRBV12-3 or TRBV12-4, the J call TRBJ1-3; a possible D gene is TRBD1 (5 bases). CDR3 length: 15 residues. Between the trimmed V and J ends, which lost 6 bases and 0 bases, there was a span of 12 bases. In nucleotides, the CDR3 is TGTGCCAGCAGCCTTCAGGGACTCTCTGGAAACACCATATATTTT. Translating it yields CASSLQGLSGNTIYF.

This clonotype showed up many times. This chain's CDR3 is CASSPNTRTGRNTEAFF. The CDR3 nucleotides read TGTGCCAGCAGCCCTAATACCCGGACAGGGCGGAACACTGAAGCTTTCTTT. This chain joins TRBV11-2 and TRBJ1-1; 8 positions agree with TRBD1. Germline assignment: CDR1 SGHAT and CDR2 FQNNGV. This CDR3 region has 17 residues. V was clipped by 5 bases and J by 1 base; unmatched bases: 12.

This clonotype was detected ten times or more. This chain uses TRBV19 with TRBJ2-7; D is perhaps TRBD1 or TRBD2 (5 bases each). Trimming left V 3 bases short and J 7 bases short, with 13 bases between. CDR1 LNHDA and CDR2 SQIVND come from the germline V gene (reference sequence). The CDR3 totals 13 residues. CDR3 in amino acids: CASSIGAAGEQYF. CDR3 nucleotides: TGTGCCAGTAGTATCGGGGCAGCAGGAGAGCAGTACTTC.